A selection of T cell receptor beta chains follows, all from one sample in a study of shared clonotypes between healthy human individuals. The method was immunoSEQ multiplex PCR; TCRdb's version includes in-frame clones alone and lacks a portion of them. The data hold about 2.1 million clones, with roughly 91% observed a single time. Input material: naive CD8+ T cells from PBMCs. These receptors originate from a man in his late teens or twenties in good health. Some clones in this sample may be carry-over from other donors' samples. CDR3s include the opening cysteine and the closing phenylalanine or tryptophan. D genes are given only for firm matches. The size of a clone is reported for some rows only, either as once, few or many, or as a class for expanded clones.

v_call	d_call	j_call	clone_size	cdr3_aa	cdr3_nt
TRBV10-2	TRBD1	TRBJ1-5	.	CASRDRGTNQPQHF	TGCGCCAGCAGGGACAGGGGGACCAATCAGCCCCAGCATTTT
TRBV27	TRBD1	TRBJ1-2	.	CASSNLPGQGNGDYGYTF	TGTGCCAGCAGCAACTTACCGGGACAGGGGAATGGGGACTATGGCTACACCTTC
TRBV9	.	TRBJ1-1	once	CASSVEVDTEAFF	TGTGCCAGCAGCGTAGAGGTGGACACTGAAGCTTTCTTT
TRBV5-1	TRBD1	TRBJ2-1	.	CASSLVQGAVYNEQFF	TGCGCCAGCAGCTTGGTGCAGGGGGCAGTCTACAATGAGCAGTTCTTC
TRBV30	.	TRBJ1-3	.	CAWRGVTGPGNTIYF	TGTGCCTGGAGGGGGGTTACTGGGCCTGGAAACACCATATATTTT
TRBV6-5	.	TRBJ2-2	.	CASRRGRTGELFF	TGTGCCAGCAGACGGGGGAGGACCGGGGAGCTGTTTTTT
TRBV11-2	.	TRBJ2-7	.	CASSPGPRNEQYF	TGTGCCAGCAGCCCAGGGCCCCGAAACGAGCAGTACTTC
TRBV11-2	TRBD2	TRBJ2-7	once	CASTPGLAGSYEQYF	TGTGCCAGCACCCCGGGACTAGCGGGGTCCTACGAGCAGTACTTC
TRBV4-3	.	TRBJ1-2	.	CASSQRSGNRGDGYTF	TGCGCCAGCAGCCAACGATCGGGTAATAGGGGGGATGGCTACACCTTC
TRBV4-1	TRBD2	TRBJ2-2	.	CASSQGPSGKDTGELFF	TGCGCCAGCAGCCAGGGCCCTAGCGGGAAAGACACCGGGGAGCTGTTTTTT
TRBV2	TRBD2	TRBJ2-1	.	CASRGVREGRYNEQFF	TGTGCCAGCAGGGGGGTGCGGGAGGGCCGCTACAATGAGCAGTTCTTC
TRBV19	.	TRBJ1-5	.	CASSIRDLNQPQHF	TGTGCCAGTAGTATACGAGATTTAAATCAGCCCCAGCATTTT
TRBV27	.	TRBJ2-1	.	CASSLTTTSLQFF	TGTGCCAGCAGTCTCACCACCACTAGCTTGCAGTTCTTC
TRBV4-1	.	TRBJ2-5	.	CASSPAPPGAIGGETQYF	TGCGCCAGCAGCCCAGCCCCTCCGGGGGCGATTGGAGGGGAGACCCAGTACTTC
TRBV6-5	TRBD2	TRBJ2-7	.	CASSYAGVTYEQYF	TGTGCCAGCAGTTACGCGGGGGTTACCTACGAGCAGTACTTC
TRBV7-6	.	TRBJ1-5	.	CASSLGRSQPQHF	TGTGCCAGCAGCTTAGGCAGGAGCCAGCCCCAGCATTTT
TRBV6-5	TRBD1	TRBJ1-1	.	CASSLQGGLNTEAFF	TGTGCCAGCAGCTTACAGGGGGGGCTGAACACTGAAGCTTTCTTT
TRBV13	.	TRBJ2-7	.	CASSAGSWYEQYF	TGTGCCAGCAGCGCAGGGTCTTGGTACGAGCAGTACTTC
TRBV27	.	TRBJ2-7	.	CASSFQTPSYEQYF	TGTGCCAGCAGTTTTCAGACACCGTCGTACGAGCAGTACTTC
TRBV7-3	.	TRBJ2-7	.	CASSPRPSYEQYF	TGTGCCAGCAGCCCCCGACCCTCCTACGAGCAGTACTTC
TRBV7-9	.	TRBJ2-2	once	CASPAGAGTGELFF	TGTGCCAGCCCTGCGGGCGCGGGAACCGGGGAGCTGTTTTTT
TRBV7-9	.	TRBJ2-5	.	CASSSPETGSHQETQYF	TGTGCCAGCAGCTCCCCAGAGACCGGGAGCCACCAAGAGACCCAGTACTTC
TRBV5-5	TRBD1	TRBJ2-7	.	CASSPTGGAYEQYF	TGTGCCAGCAGCCCCACAGGGGGAGCTTACGAGCAGTACTTC
TRBV2	.	TRBJ2-7	.	CASRDTSVQYF	TGTGCCAGCAGAGATACAAGCGTGCAGTACTTC
TRBV13	TRBD2	TRBJ2-7	.	CASSKAGTKLKEQYF	TGTGCCAGCAGCAAGGCCGGGACTAAGTTGAAGGAGCAGTACTTC
TRBV20-1	.	TRBJ2-5	.	CSANPRETQYF	TGCAGTGCTAACCCCAGGGAGACCCAGTACTTC
TRBV4-3	.	TRBJ1-1	.	CASSPSRWGTEAFF	TGCGCCAGCAGCCCGTCTCGGTGGGGGACTGAAGCTTTCTTT
TRBV19	TRBD1	TRBJ1-4	.	CASRDRVHEKLFF	TGTGCCAGCAGAGACAGGGTCCATGAAAAACTGTTTTTT
TRBV14	.	TRBJ1-1	.	CASSAPGGGANTEAFF	TGTGCCAGCAGCGCCCCCGGTGGGGGAGCAAACACTGAAGCTTTCTTT
TRBV2	TRBD2	TRBJ2-3	.	CASSGLPGLAATDTQYF	TGTGCCAGCAGTGGATTGCCGGGACTAGCGGCCACAGATACGCAGTATTTT
TRBV15	TRBD2	TRBJ2-7	.	CATSPLREGPKEQYF	TGTGCCACCAGCCCTTTGCGGGAGGGCCCGAAAGAGCAGTACTTC
TRBV10-2	.	TRBJ2-7	.	CASSDNEQYF	TGCGCCAGCAGTGACAACGAGCAGTACTTC
TRBV4-1	TRBD2	TRBJ2-7	.	CASSQVRGGSSYEQYF	TGCGCCAGCAGCCAAGTGCGGGGCGGGAGTAGCTACGAGCAGTACTTC
TRBV7-3	.	TRBJ2-2	.	CASSLTPRRGEDTGELFF	TGTGCCAGCAGCTTAACCCCGAGGCGGGGCGAGGACACCGGGGAGCTGTTTTTT
TRBV19	.	TRBJ1-1	.	CASNWGLGTEAFF	TGTGCCAGCAACTGGGGGCTGGGCACTGAAGCTTTCTTT
TRBV2	.	TRBJ1-4	.	CASSEQARGEKLFF	TGTGCCAGCAGTGAACAAGCCAGGGGAGAAAAACTGTTTTTT
TRBV7-9	.	TRBJ2-7	.	CASSTGQGVAYEQYF	TGTGCCAGCAGTACAGGACAAGGCGTGGCCTACGAGCAGTACTTC
TRBV15	.	TRBJ2-7	.	CATSRDFTAGLYEQYF	TGTGCCACCAGCAGAGATTTCACAGCGGGTCTCTACGAGCAGTACTTC
TRBV2	TRBD1	TRBJ1-1	.	CASSAGGPGVFF	TGTGCCAGCAGTGCAGGGGGCCCGGGAGTGTTCTTT
TRBV19	.	TRBJ2-7	.	CASRPSGAYEQYF	TGTGCCAGTAGACCTTCGGGGGCTTACGAGCAGTACTTC
TRBV28	.	TRBJ2-7	.	CASSLSWASYEQYF	TGTGCCAGCAGTTTATCCTGGGCTAGCTACGAGCAGTACTTC
TRBV27	.	TRBJ1-2	.	CASSLGGGAYGYTF	TGTGCCAGCAGTTTAGGGGGGGGCGCGTATGGCTACACCTTC
TRBV28	.	TRBJ1-4	.	CASSLMGISEKLFF	TGTGCCAGCAGTTTGATGGGGATAAGTGAAAAACTGTTTTTT
TRBV5-8	TRBD1	TRBJ2-7	once	CASSVVQGALNEQYF	TGTGCCAGCAGCGTCGTACAGGGGGCGTTGAACGAGCAGTACTTC
TRBV4-1	TRBD1	TRBJ2-7	.	CASSQGDRASYEQYF	TGCGCCAGCAGCCAAGGGGACAGGGCCTCCTACGAGCAGTACTTC
TRBV4-1	TRBD2	TRBJ2-1	.	CASSNSAGGLGNEQFF	TGCGCCAGCAGCAACTCAGCGGGAGGGTTAGGGAATGAGCAGTTCTTC
TRBV7-9	.	TRBJ2-1	.	CASSFGRKSYNEQFF	TGTGCCAGCAGCTTTGGGCGCAAGTCCTACAATGAGCAGTTCTTC
TRBV2	.	TRBJ2-7	.	CASSEVRYEQYF	TGTGCCAGCAGTGAAGTCCGCTACGAGCAGTACTTC
TRBV11-2	.	TRBJ2-1	.	CASSLGQNEQFF	TGTGCCAGCAGCTTAGGCCAAAATGAGCAGTTCTTC
TRBV4-1	.	TRBJ2-7	.	CASSFSRGSYEQYF	TGCGCCAGCAGCTTTTCCAGGGGCTCCTACGAGCAGTACTTC
TRBV6-5	.	TRBJ1-1	.	CASRFGSRAEAFF	TGTGCCAGCAGATTTGGTTCCCGCGCTGAAGCTTTCTTT
TRBV2	.	TRBJ1-2	.	CASRSISTVNYGYTF	TGTGCCAGCAGGTCCATTTCGACGGTAAACTATGGCTACACCTTC